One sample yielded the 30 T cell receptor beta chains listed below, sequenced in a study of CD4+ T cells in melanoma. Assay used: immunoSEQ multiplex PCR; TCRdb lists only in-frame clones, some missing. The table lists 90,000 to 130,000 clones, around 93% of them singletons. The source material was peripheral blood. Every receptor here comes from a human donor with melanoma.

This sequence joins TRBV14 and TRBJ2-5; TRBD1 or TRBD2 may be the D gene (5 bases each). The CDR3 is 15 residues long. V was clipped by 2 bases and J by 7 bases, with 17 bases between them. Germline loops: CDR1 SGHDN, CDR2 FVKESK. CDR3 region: CASSQNFLMGVTQYF. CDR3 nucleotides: TGTGCCAGCAGCCAAAATTTCCTTATGGGGGTGACCCAGTACTTC.

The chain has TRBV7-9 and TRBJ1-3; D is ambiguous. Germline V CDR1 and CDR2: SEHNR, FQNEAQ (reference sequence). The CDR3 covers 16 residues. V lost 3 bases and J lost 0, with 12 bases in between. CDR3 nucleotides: TGTGCCAGCAGCTTGGATGTGCATCCCTCTGGAAACACCATATATTTT. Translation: CASSLDVHPSGNTIYF. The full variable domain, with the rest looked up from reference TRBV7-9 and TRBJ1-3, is DTGVSQNPRHKITKRGQNVTFRCDPISEHNRLYWYRQTLGQGPEFLTYFQNEAQLEKSRLLSDRFSAERPKGSFSTLEIQRTEQGDSAMYLCASSLDVHPSGNTIYFGEGSWLTVV.

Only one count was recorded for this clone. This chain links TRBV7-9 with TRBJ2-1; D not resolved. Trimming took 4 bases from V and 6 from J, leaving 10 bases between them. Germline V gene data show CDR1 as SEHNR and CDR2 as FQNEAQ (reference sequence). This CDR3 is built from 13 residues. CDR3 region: CASSWDISNEQFF. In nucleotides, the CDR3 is TGTGCCAGCAGCTGGGATATCTCCAATGAGCAGTTCTTC. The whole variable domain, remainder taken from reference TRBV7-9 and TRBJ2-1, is DTGVSQNPRHKITKRGQNVTFRCDPISEHNRLYWYRQTLGQGPEFLTYFQNEAQLEKSRLLSDRFSAERPKGSFSTLEIQRTEQGDSAMYLCASSWDISNEQFFGPGTRLTVL.

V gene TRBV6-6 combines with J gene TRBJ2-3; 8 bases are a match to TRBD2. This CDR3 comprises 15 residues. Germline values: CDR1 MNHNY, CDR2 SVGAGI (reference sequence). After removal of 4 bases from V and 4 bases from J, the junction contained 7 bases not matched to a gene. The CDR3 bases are TGTGCCAGCAGTTTCGGGGGGGGCGGGGCAGATACGCAGTATTTT. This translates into CASSFGGGGADTQYF.

The CDR3 spells CASSQAGQGGSPLHF. CDR3 bases: TGCGCCAGCAGCCAAGCAGGACAGGGGGGTTCACCCCTCCACTTT. The rearrangement links TRBV4-1 to TRBJ1-6; 10 bases line up with TRBD1. The CDR3 is made up of 15 amino acids. Germline V CDR1 and CDR2: MGHRA, YSYEKL. With 1 base clipped from V and 9 bases from J, the junction kept 3 bases outside the gene matches.

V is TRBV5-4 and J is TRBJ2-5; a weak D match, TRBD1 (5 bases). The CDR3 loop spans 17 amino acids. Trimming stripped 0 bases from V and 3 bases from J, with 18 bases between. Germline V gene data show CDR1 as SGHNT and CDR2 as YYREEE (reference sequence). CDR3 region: CASSLAGGAGHKETQYF. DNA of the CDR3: TGTGCCAGCAGCTTGGCCGGTGGGGCCGGACACAAAGAGACCCAGTACTTC.

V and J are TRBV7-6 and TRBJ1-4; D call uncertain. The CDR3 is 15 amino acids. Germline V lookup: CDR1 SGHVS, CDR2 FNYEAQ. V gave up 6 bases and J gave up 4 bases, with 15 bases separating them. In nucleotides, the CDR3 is TGTGCCAGCAGGAAACTTCAGACCCATAATGAAAAACTGTTTTTT. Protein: CASRKLQTHNEKLFF.

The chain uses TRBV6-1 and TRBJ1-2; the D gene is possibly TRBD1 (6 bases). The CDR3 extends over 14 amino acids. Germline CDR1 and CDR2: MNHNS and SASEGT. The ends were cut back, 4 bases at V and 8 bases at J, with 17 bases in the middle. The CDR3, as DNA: TGTGCCAGCAGTGCCAACAGGGAGGTACGCGGCTACACCTTC. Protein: CASSANREVRGYTF.

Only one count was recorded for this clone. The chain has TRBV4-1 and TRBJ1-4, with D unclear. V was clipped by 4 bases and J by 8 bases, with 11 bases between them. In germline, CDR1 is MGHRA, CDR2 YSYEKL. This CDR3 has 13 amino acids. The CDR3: CASSRSGLEKLFF. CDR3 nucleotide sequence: TGCGCCAGCAGCCGATCTGGACTGGAAAAACTGTTTTTT.

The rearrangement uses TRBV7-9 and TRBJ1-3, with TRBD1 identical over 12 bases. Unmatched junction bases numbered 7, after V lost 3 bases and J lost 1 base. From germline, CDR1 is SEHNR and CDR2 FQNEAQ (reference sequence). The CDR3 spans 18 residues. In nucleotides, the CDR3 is TGTGCCAGCAGCTTGTGGGACAGGGGGCAGGGATCTGGAAACACCATATATTTT. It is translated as CASSLWDRGQGSGNTIYF.

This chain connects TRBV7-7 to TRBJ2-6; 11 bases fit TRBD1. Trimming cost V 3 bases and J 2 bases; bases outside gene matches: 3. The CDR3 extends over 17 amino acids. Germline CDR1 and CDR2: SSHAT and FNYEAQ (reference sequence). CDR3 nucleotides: TGTGCCAGCAGCTTGGGGACAGGGGGGACTGGGGCCAACGTCCTGACTTTC. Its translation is CASSLGTGGTGANVLTF. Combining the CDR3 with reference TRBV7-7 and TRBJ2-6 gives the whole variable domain GAGVSQSPRYKVTKRGQDVTLRCDPISSHATLYWYQQALGQGPEFLTYFNYEAQPDKSGLPSDRFSAERPEGSISTLTIQRTEQRDSAMYRCASSLGTGGTGANVLTFGAGSRLTVL.

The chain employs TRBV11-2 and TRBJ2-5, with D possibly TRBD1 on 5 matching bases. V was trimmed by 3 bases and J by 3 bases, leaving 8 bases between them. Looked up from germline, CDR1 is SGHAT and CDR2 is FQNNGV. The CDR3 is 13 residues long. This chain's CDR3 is CASSLGREETQYF. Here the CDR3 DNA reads TGTGCCAGCAGCTTGGGCAGGGAAGAGACCCAGTACTTC. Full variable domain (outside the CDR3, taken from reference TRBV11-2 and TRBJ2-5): EAGVAQSPRYKIIEKRQSVAFWCNPISGHATLYWYQQILGQGPKLLIQFQNNGVVDDSQLPKDRFSAERLKGVDSTLKIQPAKLEDSAVYLCASSLGREETQYFGPGTRLLVL.

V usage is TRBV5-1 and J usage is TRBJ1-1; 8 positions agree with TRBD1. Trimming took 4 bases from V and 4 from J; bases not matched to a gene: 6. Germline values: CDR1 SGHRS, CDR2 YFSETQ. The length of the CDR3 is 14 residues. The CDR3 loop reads CASSARQGSTEAFF. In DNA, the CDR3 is TGCGCCAGCAGCGCCCGACAGGGGAGCACTGAAGCTTTCTTT.

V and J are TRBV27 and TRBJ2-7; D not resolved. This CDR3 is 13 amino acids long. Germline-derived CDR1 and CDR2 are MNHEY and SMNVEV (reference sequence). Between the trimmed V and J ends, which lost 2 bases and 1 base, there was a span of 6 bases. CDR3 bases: TGTGCCAGCAGTTTAATAGAGTCCTACGAGCAGTACTTC. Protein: CASSLIESYEQYF.

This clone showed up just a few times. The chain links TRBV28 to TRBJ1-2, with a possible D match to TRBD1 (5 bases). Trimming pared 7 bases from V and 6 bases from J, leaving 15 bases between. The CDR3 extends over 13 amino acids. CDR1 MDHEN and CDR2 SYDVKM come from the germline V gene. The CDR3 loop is CASNKDTGHGYTF. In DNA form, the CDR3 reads TGTGCCAGCAATAAGGACACGGGTCATGGCTACACCTTC.

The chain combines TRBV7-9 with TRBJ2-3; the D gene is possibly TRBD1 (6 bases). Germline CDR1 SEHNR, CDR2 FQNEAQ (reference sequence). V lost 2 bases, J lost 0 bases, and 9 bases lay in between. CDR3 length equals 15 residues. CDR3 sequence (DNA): TGTGCCAGCAGCTTAAGGGGGATGAGCACAGATACGCAGTATTTT. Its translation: CASSLRGMSTDTQYF. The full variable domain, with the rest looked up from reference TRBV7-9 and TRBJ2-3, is DTGVSQNPRHKITKRGQNVTFRCDPISEHNRLYWYRQTLGQGPEFLTYFQNEAQLEKSRLLSDRFSAERPKGSFSTLEIQRTEQGDSAMYLCASSLRGMSTDTQYFGPGTRLTVL.

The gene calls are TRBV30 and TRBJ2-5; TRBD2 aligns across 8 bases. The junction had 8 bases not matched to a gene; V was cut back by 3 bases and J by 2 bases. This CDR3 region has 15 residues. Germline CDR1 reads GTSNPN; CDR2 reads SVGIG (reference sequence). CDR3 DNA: TGTGCCTGGAGGTCCTTAGCGGGGCCTCAAGAGACCCAGTACTTC. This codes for CAWRSLAGPQETQYF.

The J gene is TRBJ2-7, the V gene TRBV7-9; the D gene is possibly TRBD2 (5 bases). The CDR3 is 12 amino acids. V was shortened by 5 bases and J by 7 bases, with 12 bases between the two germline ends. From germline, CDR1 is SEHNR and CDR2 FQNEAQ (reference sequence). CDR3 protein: CASSPEGGEQYF. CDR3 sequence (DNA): TGTGCCAGCAGCCCCGAGGGCGGAGAGCAGTACTTC.

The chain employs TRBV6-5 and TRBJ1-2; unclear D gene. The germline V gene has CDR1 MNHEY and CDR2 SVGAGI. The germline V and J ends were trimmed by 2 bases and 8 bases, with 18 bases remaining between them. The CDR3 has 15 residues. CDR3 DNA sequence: TGTGCCAGCAGTTACGGCCCGCGGGTGGGAAAAGGCTACACCTTC. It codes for CASSYGPRVGKGYTF.

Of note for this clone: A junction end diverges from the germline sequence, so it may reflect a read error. CDR3 DNA sequence: TGCGCCAGCAGCCAAGATTACAGCTCCTACGAGCAGTACTTC. Residues: CASSQDYSSYEQYF. The rearrangement links TRBV7-2 to TRBJ2-7; no firm D call. The CDR3 spans 14 residues. CDR1 and CDR2 from the germline V gene are SGHTA and FQGNSA.

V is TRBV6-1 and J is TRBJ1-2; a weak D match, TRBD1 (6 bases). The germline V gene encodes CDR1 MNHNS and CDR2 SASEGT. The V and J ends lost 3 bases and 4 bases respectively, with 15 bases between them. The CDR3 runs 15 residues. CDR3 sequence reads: CASSEGTGNVYGYTF. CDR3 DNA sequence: TGTGCCAGCAGTGAGGGAACAGGGAACGTCTATGGCTACACCTTC.

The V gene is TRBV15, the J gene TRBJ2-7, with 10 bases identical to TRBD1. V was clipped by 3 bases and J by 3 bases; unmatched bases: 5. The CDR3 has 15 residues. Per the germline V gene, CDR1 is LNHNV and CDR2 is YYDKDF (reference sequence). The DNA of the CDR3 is TGTGCCACCAGCAGCCCCGGGGACAGGGGCTACGAGCAGTACTTC. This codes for CATSSPGDRGYEQYF.

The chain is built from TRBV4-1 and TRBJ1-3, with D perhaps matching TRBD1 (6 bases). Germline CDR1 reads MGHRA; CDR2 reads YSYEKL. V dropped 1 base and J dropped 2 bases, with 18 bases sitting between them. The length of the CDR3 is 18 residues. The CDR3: CASSQGGGNRRAGNTIYF. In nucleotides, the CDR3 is TGCGCCAGCAGCCAAGGAGGGGGAAACAGGAGAGCTGGAAACACCATATATTTT.

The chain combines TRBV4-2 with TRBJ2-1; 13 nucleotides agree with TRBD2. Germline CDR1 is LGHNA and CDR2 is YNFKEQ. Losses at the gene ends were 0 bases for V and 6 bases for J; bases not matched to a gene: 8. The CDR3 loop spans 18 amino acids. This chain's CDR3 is CASSQELPTSGRLNEQFF. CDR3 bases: TGTGCCAGCAGCCAAGAACTCCCGACTAGCGGGAGGCTCAATGAGCAGTTCTTC.

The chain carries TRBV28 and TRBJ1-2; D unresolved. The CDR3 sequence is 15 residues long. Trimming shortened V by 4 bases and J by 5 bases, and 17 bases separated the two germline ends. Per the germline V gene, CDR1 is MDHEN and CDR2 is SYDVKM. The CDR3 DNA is TGTGCCAGCAGTTCCCCCTCCGGGGAGAGATATGGCTACACCTTC. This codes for CASSSPSGERYGYTF.

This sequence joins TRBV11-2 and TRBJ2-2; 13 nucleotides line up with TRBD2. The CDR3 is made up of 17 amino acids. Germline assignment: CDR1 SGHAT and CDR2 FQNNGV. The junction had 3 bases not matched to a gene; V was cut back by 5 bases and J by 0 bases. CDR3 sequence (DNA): TGTGCCAGCAGCCCGGGGACTAGCGGGGCGAACACCGGGGAGCTGTTTTTT. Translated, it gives CASSPGTSGANTGELFF. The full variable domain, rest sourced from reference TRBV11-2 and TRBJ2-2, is EAGVAQSPRYKIIEKRQSVAFWCNPISGHATLYWYQQILGQGPKLLIQFQNNGVVDDSQLPKDRFSAERLKGVDSTLKIQPAKLEDSAVYLCASSPGTSGANTGELFFGEGSRLTVL.

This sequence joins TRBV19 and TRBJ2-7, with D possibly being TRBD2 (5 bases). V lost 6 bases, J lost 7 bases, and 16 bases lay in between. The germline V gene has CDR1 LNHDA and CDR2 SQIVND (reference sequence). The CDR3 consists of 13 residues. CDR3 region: CASSYYLSGEQYF. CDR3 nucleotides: TGTGCCAGTAGCTACTACCTCTCGGGAGAGCAGTACTTC.

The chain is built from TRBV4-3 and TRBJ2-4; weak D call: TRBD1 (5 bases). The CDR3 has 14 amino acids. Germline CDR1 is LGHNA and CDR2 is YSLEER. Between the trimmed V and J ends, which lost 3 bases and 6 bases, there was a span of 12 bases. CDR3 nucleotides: TGCGCCAGCAGCCATGACAGTAGTAGAAACATTCAGTACTTC. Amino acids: CASSHDSSRNIQYF.

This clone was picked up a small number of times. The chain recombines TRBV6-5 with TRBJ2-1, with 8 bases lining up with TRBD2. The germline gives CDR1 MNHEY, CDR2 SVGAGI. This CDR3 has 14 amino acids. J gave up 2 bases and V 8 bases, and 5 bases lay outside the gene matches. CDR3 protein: CASRAGVTYNEQFF. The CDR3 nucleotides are TGTGCCAGCCGAGCGGGGGTCACCTACAATGAGCAGTTCTTC.

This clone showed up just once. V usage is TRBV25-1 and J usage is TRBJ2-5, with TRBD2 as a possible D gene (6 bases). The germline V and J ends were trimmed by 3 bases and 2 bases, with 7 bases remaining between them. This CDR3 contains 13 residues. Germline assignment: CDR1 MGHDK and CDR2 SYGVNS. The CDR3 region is CASSDGGQETQYF. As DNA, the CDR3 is TGTGCCAGCAGTGACGGAGGGCAAGAGACCCAGTACTTC.